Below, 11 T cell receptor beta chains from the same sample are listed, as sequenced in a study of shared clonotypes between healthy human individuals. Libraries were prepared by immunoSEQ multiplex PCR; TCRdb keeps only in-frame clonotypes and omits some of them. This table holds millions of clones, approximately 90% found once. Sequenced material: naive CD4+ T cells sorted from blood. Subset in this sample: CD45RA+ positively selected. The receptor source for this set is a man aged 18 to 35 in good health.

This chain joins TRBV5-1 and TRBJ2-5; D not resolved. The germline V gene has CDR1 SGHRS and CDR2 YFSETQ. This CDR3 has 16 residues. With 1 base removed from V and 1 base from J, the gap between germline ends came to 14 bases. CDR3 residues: CASSLPLGRTQETQYF. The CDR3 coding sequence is TGCGCCAGCAGCTTGCCCTTAGGACGGACCCAAGAGACCCAGTACTTC.

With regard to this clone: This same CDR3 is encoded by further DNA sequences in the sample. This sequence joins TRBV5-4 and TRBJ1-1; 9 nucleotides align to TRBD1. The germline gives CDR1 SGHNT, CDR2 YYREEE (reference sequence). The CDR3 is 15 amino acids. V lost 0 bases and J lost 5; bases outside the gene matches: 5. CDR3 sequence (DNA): TGTGCCAGCAGCTTGGGGGGACAGGGAGGAACTGAAGCTTTCTTT. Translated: CASSLGGQGGTEAFF. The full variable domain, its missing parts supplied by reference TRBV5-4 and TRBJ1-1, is ETGVTQSPTHLIKTRGQQVTLRCSSQSGHNTVSWYQQALGQGPQFIFQYYREEENGRGNFPPRFSGLQFPNYSSELNVNALELDDSALYLCASSLGGQGGTEAFFGQGTRLTVV.

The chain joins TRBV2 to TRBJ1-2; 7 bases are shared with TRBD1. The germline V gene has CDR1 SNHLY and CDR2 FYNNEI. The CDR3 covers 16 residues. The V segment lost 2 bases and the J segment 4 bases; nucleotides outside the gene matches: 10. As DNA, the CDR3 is TGTGCCAGCAGTGAACGGAGCGGGACAGCCTTCTATGGCTACACCTTC. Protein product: CASSERSGTAFYGYTF.

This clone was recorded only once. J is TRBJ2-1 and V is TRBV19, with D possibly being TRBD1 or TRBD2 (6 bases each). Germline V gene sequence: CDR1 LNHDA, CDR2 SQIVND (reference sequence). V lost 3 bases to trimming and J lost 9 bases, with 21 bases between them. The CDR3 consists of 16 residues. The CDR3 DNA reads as TGTGCCAGTAGTATCCGGGGGAAGGGGGGAGAAGGTGAGCAGTTCTTC. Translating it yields CASSIRGKGGEGEQFF.

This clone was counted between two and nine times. As DNA, the CDR3 is TGTGCCATCAGTGAGTCGCGGGGGAATTCACCCCTCCACTTT. It codes for CAISESRGNSPLHF. This chain uses TRBV10-3 with TRBJ1-6; a possible D gene is TRBD1 (5 bases). CDR1 and CDR2 (germline): ENHRY, SYGVKD. The CDR3 is 14 residues long. The germline V and J ends were trimmed by 0 bases and 7 bases, with 7 bases remaining between them.

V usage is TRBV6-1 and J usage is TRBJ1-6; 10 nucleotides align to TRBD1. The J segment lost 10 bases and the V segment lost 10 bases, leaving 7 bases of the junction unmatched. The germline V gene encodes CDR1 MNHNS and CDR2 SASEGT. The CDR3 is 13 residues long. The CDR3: CATNRDRGSPLHF. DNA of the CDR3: TGTGCCACTAACCGGGACAGGGGATCACCCCTCCACTTT.

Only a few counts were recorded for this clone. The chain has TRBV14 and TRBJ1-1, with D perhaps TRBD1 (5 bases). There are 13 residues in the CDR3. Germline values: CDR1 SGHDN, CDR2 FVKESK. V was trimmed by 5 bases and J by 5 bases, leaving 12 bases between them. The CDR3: CASSIRDGTEAFF. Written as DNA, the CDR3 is TGTGCCAGCAGCATCCGGGACGGTACTGAAGCTTTCTTT.

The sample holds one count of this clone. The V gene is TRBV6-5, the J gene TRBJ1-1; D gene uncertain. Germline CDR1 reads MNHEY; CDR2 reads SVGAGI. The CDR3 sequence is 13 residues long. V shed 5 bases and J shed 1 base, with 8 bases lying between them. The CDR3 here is CASSQKGNTEAFF. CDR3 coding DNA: TGTGCCAGCAGTCAGAAAGGGAACACTGAAGCTTTCTTT.

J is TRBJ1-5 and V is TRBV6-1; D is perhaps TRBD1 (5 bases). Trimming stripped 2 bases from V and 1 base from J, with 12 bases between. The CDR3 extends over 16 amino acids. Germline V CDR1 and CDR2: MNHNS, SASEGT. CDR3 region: CASSENRQRSNQPQHF. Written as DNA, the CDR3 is TGTGCCAGCAGTGAAAACCGACAGCGGAGCAATCAGCCCCAGCATTTT.

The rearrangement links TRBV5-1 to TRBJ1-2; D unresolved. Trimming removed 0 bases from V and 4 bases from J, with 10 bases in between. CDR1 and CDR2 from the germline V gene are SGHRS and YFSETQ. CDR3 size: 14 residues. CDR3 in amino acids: CASSLVGESYGYTF. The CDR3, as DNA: TGCGCCAGCAGCTTGGTTGGGGAAAGCTATGGCTACACCTTC.

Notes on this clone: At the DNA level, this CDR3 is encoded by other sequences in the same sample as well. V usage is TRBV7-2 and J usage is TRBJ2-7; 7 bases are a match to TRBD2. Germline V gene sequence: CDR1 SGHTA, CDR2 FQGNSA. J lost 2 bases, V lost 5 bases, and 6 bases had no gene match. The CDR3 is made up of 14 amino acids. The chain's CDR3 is CASSPGGGPYEQYF. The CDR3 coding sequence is TGTGCCAGCAGCCCTGGGGGGGGACCCTACGAGCAGTACTTC.